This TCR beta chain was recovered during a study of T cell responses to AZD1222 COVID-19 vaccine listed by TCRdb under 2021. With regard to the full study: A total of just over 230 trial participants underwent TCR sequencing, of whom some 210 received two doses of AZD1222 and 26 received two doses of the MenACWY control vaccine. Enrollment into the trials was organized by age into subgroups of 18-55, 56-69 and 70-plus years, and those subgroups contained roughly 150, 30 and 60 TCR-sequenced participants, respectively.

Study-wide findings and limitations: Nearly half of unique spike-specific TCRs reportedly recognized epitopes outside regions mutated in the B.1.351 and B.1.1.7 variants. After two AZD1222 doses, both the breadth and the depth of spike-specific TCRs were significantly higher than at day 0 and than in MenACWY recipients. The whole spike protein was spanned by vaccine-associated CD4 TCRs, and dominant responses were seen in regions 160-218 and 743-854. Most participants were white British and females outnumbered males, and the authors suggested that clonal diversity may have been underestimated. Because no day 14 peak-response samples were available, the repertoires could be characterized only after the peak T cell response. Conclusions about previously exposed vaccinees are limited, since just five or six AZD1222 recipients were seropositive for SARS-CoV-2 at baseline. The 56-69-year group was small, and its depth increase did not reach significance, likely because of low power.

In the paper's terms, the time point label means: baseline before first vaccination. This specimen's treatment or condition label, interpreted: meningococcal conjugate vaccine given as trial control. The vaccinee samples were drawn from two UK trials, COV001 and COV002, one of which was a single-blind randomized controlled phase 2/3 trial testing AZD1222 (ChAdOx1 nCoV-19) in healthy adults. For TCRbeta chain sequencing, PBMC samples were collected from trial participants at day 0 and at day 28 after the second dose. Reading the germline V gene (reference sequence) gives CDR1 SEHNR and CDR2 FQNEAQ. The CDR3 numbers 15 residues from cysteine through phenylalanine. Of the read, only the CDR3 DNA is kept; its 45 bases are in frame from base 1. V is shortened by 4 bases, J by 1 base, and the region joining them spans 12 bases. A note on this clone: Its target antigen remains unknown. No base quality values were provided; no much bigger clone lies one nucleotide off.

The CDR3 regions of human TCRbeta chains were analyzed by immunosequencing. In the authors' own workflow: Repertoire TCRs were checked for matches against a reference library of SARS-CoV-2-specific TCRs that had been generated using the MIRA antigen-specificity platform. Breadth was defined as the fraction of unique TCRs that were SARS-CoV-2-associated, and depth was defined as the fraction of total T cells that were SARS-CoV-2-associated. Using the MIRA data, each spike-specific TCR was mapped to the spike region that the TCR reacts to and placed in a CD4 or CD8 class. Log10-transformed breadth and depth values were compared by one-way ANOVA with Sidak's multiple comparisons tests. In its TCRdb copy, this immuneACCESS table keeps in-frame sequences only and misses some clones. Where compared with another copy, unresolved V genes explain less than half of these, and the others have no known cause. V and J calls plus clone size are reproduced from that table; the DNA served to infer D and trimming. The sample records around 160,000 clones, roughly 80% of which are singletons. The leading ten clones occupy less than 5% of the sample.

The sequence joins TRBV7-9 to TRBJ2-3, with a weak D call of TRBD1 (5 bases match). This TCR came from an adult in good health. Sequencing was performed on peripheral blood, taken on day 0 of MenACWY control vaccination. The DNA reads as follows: TGTGCCAGCAGCTCCGGACACCTAGGCACAGATACGCAGTATTTT. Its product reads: CASSSGHLGTDTQYF. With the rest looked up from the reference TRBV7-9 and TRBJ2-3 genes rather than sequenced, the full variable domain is DTGVSQNPRHKITKRGQNVTFRCDPISEHNRLYWYRQTLGQGPEFLTYFQNEAQLEKSRLLSDRFSAERPKGSFSTLEIQRTEQGDSAMYLCASSSGHLGTDTQYFGPGTRLTVL.